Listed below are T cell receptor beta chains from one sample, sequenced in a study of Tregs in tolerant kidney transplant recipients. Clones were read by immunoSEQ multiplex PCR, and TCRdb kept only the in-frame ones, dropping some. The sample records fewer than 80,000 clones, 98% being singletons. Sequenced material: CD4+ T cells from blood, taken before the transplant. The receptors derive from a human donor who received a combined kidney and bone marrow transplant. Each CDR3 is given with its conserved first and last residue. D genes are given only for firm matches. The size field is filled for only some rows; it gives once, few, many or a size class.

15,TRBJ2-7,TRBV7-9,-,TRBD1,TGTGCCAGCAGCAAGGACAGGGTCCCTCAGGACGAGCAGTACTTC,CASSKDRVPQDEQYF
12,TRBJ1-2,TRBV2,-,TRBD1,TGTGCCGGTGGGACAGCGAACTATGGCTACACCTTC,CAGGTANYGYTF
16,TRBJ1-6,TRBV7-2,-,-,TGTGCCAGCAGCTACCCCCGGAGCTCCTATAATTCACCCCTCCACTTT,CASSYPRSSYNSPLHF
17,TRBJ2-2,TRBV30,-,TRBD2,TGTGCCAGGAGTCAATTTCTAGCGGGAGGATGGACCGGGGAGCTGTTTTTT,CARSQFLAGGWTGELFF
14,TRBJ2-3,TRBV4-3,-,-,TGCGCCAGCAGCCAACAAGCGGTCACAGATACGCAGTATTTT,CASSQQAVTDTQYF
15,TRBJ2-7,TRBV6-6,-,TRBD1,TGTGCCAGCAGCCAAATCCGGACAGGGATCTACGAGCAGTACTTC,CASSQIRTGIYEQYF
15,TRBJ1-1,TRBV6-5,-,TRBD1,TGTGCCAGCAGTTCGCAGGGGGCTCAGGACACTGAAGCTTTCTTT,CASSSQGAQDTEAFF
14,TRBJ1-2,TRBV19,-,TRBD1,TGTGCCAGTAGTCGGGACAGGGGTGACTATGGCTACACCTTC,CASSRDRGDYGYTF
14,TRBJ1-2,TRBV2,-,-,TGTGCCAGCAGTGTAGACAGCTACCAGGGGAGTTACACCTTC,CASSVDSYQGSYTF
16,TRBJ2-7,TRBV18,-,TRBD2,TGTGCCAGCTCACCACTACCAGCGGGGAATGACTACGAGCAGTACTTC,CASSPLPAGNDYEQYF
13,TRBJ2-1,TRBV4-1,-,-,TGCGCCAGCAGCCAAGACGCCGGACAAGAGCAGTTCTTC,CASSQDAGQEQFF
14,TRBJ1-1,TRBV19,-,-,TGTGCCAGTAGTATAGCACGGGGTTCCACTGAAGCTTTCTTT,CASSIARGSTEAFF
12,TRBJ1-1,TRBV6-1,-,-,TGTGCCAGCAGTGAGATCCAGCGTGAAGCTTTCTTT,CASSEIQREAFF
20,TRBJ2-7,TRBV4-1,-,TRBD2,TGCGCCAGCAGCCAAGATCTTCGACTAGCGGGATCCCTTGACTCCTACGAGCAGTACTTC,CASSQDLRLAGSLDSYEQYF
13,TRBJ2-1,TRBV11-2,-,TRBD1,TGTGCCAGCACAGGGACAGGGCGGAATGAGCAGTTCTTC,CASTGTGRNEQFF
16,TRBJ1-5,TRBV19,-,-,TGTGCCAGTAGTATTTATCTGGGGGAGGGCAATCAGCCCCAGCATTTT,CASSIYLGEGNQPQHF
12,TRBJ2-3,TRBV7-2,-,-,TGTGCCAGCAGCTTCCCGGGAGATACGCAGTATTTT,CASSFPGDTQYF
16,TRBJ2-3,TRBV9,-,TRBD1,TGTGCCAGCAGCGTAGGTCACAGGGGCGGCACAGATACGCAGTATTTT,CASSVGHRGGTDTQYF
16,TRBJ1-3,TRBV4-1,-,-,TGCGCCAGCAGCTTCCGACAGGATCTCTCTGGAAACACCATATATTTT,CASSFRQDLSGNTIYF
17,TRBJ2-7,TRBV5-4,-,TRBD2,TGTGCCAGCAGCTTAGGCGTGGTTGGTAGCGGGTTCTACGAGCAGTACTTC,CASSLGVVGSGFYEQYF
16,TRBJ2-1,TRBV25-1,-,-,TGTGCCAGCAGTGATCCCGAGGCGAGCTCCTACAATGAGCAGTTCTTC,CASSDPEASSYNEQFF
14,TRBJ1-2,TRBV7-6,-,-,TGTGCCAGCAGCCCTACTGGAGTCCCCAGTGGCTACACCTTC,CASSPTGVPSGYTF
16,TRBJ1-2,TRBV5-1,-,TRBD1,TGCGCCAGCAGCTCCCACAGGACAGGGCGGGACTATGGCTACACCTTC,CASSSHRTGRDYGYTF
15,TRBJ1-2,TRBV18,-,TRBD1,TGTGCCAGCTCACCATACAGGGGGAGTAACTATGGCTACACCTTC,CASSPYRGSNYGYTF
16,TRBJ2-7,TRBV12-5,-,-,TGTGCTAGTGGTTTGGCCCATAGAACAGGTCCCTACGAGCAGTACTTC,CASGLAHRTGPYEQYF
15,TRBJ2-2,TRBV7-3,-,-,TGTGCCAGCAGCTTAGGTAGCGGCCAGGTCGGGGAGCTGTTTTTT,CASSLGSGQVGELFF
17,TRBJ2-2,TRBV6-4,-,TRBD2,TGTGCCAGCTCCCGAATAGCGGGAGGGCCCGCGACCGGGGAGCTGTTTTTT,CASSRIAGGPATGELFF
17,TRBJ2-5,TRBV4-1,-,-,TGCGCCAGCAGCCCCCGGGTGGGTTCAGGGGCGACGGAGACCCAGTACTTC,CASSPRVGSGATETQYF
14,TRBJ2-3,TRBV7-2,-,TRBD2,TGTGCCAGCAGCTCCCGGGGGGGTCTGGATACGCAGTATTTT,CASSSRGGLDTQYF
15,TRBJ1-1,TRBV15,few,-,TGTGCCACCAGCAGAGATAGTGTCAGGGACACTGAAGCTTTCTTT,CATSRDSVRDTEAFF
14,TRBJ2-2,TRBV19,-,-,TGTGCCAGTGCCAAACAGGGATTGACCGGGGAGCTGTTTTTT,CASAKQGLTGELFF
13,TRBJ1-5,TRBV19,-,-,TGTGCCAGTAGTATCAGTCGAGGAAAGCCCCAGCATTTT,CASSISRGKPQHF
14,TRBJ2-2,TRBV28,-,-,TGTGCCAGCAGCAGGACACGGACCACCGGGGAGCTGTTTTTT,CASSRTRTTGELFF
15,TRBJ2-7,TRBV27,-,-,TGTGCCAGCAGTTTAAAAGGGGAGGTTTACTACGAGCAGTACTTC,CASSLKGEVYYEQYF
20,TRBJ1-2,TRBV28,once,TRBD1,TGTGCCAGCAGTTTATCAGGGGGTGGCAGGGGGCTAATTCCTAACTATGGCTACACCTTC,CASSLSGGGRGLIPNYGYTF
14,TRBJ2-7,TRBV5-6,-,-,TGTGCCAGCAGCTTACCCCAGGGAATCTACGAGCAGTACTTC,CASSLPQGIYEQYF
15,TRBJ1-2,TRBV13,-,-,TGTGCCAGCAGCCCCCGCGGACAGACTAACTATGGCTACACCTTC,CASSPRGQTNYGYTF
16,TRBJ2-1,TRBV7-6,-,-,TGTGCCAGCAGCTTAGTAGGGGGAGACGCCTACAATGAGCAGTTCTTC,CASSLVGGDAYNEQFF
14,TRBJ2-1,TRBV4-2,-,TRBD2,TGTGCCAGCAGCCAAGAACTAGCGGGAGTGAAGCAGTTCTTC,CASSQELAGVKQFF
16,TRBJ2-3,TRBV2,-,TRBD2,TGTGCCAGCAGTGAGGGGGGGGGTCACGGCACAGATACGCAGTATTTT,CASSEGGGHGTDTQYF
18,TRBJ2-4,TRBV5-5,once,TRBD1,TGTGCCAGCAGGCACGGTGACAGGGAAAGAATGGCCAAAAACATTCAGTACTTC,CASRHGDRERMAKNIQYF